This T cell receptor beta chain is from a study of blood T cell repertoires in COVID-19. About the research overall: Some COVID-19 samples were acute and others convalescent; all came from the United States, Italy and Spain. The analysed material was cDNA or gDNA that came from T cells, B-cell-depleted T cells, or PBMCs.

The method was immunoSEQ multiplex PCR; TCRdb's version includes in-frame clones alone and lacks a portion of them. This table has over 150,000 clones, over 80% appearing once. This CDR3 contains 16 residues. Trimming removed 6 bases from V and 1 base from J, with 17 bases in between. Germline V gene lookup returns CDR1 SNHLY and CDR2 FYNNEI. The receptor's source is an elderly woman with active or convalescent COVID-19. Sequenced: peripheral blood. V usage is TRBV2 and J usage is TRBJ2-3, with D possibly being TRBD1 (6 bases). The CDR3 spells CASRINTGRGTDTQYF. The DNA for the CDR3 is TGTGCCAGCAGGATAAATACAGGGAGAGGCACAGATACGCAGTATTTT.